The following is a T cell receptor (beta chain) sequence with its context. Its antigen remains unidentified. Profiled with immunoSEQ multiplex PCR; TCRdb holds only in-frame clones, not every one. The sample lists over 35,000 clones; 82% were seen once. These data come from a study of OX40 agonist ivuxolimab in advanced cancers. Turning to the study itself: Patients received intravenous ivuxolimab every 2 weeks at 0.01 to 10 mg/kg. A history of anti-PD-1, anti-PD-L1 or anti-CTLA-4 therapy was acceptable, and over 30% had some.

Study-wide results and limits: Certain nonresponders likewise exhibited a low normalized T-cell clonal expansion. At 0.1 to 3.0 mg/kg, clonal expansion of CD4+ and CD8+ blood T cells had occurred by week 6.

The junction had 8 bases not matched to a gene; V was cut back by 0 bases and J by 3 bases. Per the germline V gene, CDR1 is LGHNT and CDR2 is FRNRAP. This CDR3 contains 16 residues. Sequencing used CD4+ or CD8+ T cells sorted from blood, obtained in a trial of the OX40 agonist ivuxolimab. V is TRBV12-5 and J is TRBJ2-7; TRBD1 matches 7 bases. This receptor was identified in an adult with an advanced solid tumor such as melanoma, head and neck, liver or kidney cancer. In nucleotides, the CDR3 is TGTGCTAGTGGTTTGGTACTGGGACAGCCTGGCTACGAGCAGTACTTC. Encoded protein: CASGLVLGQPGYEQYF.